The T cell receptor beta chain under discussion was sequenced for a study of response to subunit inactivated influenza vaccine. This clonotype has a single count. After removal of 8 bases from V and 5 bases from J, the junction contained 10 bases not matched to a gene. This CDR3 has 13 amino acids. Germline V gene lookup returns CDR1 SQVTM and CDR2 ANQGSEA. TCRdb independently ran MiXCR on the RT-PCR reads; one entry per CDR3 protein. The data contain hundreds of thousands of distinct CDR3 sequences, approximately 21% of them seen just once; the ten biggest clones take up about a tenth. J is TRBJ2-5 and V is TRBV29-1; 8 bases match TRBD2. The TCR comes from a man between 50 and 69 years old who received an inactivated influenza vaccine. Here the sequenced sample was PBMCs from blood, taken about 20 months after vaccination. The CDR3 spells CSLSGGFGETQYF. The CDR3 nucleotides read TGCAGCCTATCGGGGGGGTTCGGGGAGACCCAGTACTTC.